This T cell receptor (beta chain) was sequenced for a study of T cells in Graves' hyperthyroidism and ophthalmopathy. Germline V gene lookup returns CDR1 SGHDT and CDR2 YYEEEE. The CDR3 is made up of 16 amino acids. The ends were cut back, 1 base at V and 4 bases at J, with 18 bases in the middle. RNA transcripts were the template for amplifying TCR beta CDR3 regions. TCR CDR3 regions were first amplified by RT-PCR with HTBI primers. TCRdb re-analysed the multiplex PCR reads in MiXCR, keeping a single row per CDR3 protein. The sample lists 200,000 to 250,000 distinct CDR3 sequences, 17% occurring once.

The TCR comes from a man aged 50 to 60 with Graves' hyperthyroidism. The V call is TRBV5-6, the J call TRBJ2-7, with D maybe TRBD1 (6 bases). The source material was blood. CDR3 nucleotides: TGTGCCAGCAGCTTGCCGCAGGGGCCACGGCGATACGAGCAGTACTTC. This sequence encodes CASSLPQGPRRYEQYF.